This T cell receptor (beta chain) was recovered during a study of T cell changes during pregnancy in multiple sclerosis (dated by TCRdb to between 2018 and 2021). Describing the broader study: In women with multiple sclerosis, the researchers looked at how the T cell repertoire shifted as pregnancy progressed.

Library method: the immunoSEQ multiplex PCR assay. TCRdb took over this immuneACCESS table, retaining in-frame rearrangements with V and J assigned. Such tables are incomplete; in checked studies, under half of the missing clones stem from an unresolved V gene, and the remainder is unexplained. Within this sample are some 37,000 clones, with about nine tenths of them counted one time only. The ten largest clonotypes hold 0.35% to 0.45% of the sample. The CDR3 goes from the cysteine to the phenylalanine over 16 residues. Just the 48-base CDR3 DNA is kept, in frame starting at base 1. There are a few counts of this clone. Which antigen it targets is not known. Base qualities are not provided; no much larger clone lies one nucleotide away.

The input for sequencing was CD4+ T cells from peripheral blood mononuclear cells, taken after pregnancy. Recombination connected TRBV21-1 to TRBJ2-7; the D segment call TRBD2 is taken from the table without a DNA check. TRBV21-1 is a recognized pseudogene. This receptor was identified in a female donor in good health, enrolled as a control in a pregnancy study. The nucleotides are TGTGCCAGCAGCAAAGCGACGAGGGTACTATCCTACGAGCAGTACTTC. This codes for CASSKATRVLSYEQYF.